The T cell receptor beta chain described here comes from a study of blood T cell repertoires in COVID-19. V gave up 4 bases and J gave up 3 bases; unmatched junction bases: 4. The germline CDR1 and CDR2 sequences are SGHNT and YYREEE (reference sequence). The CDR3 extends over 16 amino acids. Authors' methods: Estimation of nucleated cell counts was performed using reference gene primer amplification. Only in-frame clones appear in the TCRdb table, and some are missing; sequencing was by immunoSEQ multiplex PCR. Clone size and V and J calls were adopted from that table, with D and trimming inferred from the DNA. This sample has 150,000 to 200,000 clones, with 89% found just once. Enrollees, about 18 to 95 years old, lived in about two dozen US areas.

The source material was PBMCs or T cells enriched from blood (not recorded which). This receptor was identified in a woman between 35 and 50 years old with acute COVID-19. This rearrangement joins TRBV5-4 to TRBJ2-7; 16 bases agree with TRBD2. The CDR3 nucleotides read TGTGCCAGCAGCCCGGGACTAGCGGGGGGGTTCTACGAGCAGTACTTC. Residues: CASSPGLAGGFYEQYF. Complete variable domain (other parts from reference TRBV5-4 and TRBJ2-7): ETGVTQSPTHLIKTRGQQVTLRCSSQSGHNTVSWYQQALGQGPQFIFQYYREEENGRGNFPPRFSGLQFPNYSSELNVNALELDDSALYLCASSPGLAGGFYEQYFGPGTRLTVT.